This T cell receptor (beta chain) originates from a study of blood T cell repertoires in COVID-19. Study-level background: The United States, Italy and Spain were the sources of the acute and convalescent COVID-19 samples. PBMCs, B-cell-depleted T cells, or T cells provided the cDNA or gDNA that made up the material.

Authors' analysis steps: Amplification from reference gene primers served as the basis for estimated nucleated cell counts. Data came from immunoSEQ multiplex PCR; TCRdb stores just in-frame clones and leaves some out. That table is the source of V, J and clone size, and D and trimming were worked out from the DNA. The sample has 150,000 to 160,000 clones, roughly 89% seen once; the top ten hold about 0.57%. Germline CDR1 reads SGHAT; CDR2 reads FQNNGV. V was pared by 5 bases and J by 4 bases, with 17 bases between. The CDR3 consists of 16 residues. The material sequenced was peripheral blood. V gene TRBV11-2 combines with J gene TRBJ1-4; D perhaps matches TRBD1 (6 bases). The TCR originated in a man aged 50 to 60 with acute or convalescent COVID-19. The chain's CDR3 is CASSRTQGEVNEKLFF. The DNA of the CDR3 is TGTGCCAGCAGCCGAACACAGGGAGAGGTTAATGAAAAACTGTTTTTT.